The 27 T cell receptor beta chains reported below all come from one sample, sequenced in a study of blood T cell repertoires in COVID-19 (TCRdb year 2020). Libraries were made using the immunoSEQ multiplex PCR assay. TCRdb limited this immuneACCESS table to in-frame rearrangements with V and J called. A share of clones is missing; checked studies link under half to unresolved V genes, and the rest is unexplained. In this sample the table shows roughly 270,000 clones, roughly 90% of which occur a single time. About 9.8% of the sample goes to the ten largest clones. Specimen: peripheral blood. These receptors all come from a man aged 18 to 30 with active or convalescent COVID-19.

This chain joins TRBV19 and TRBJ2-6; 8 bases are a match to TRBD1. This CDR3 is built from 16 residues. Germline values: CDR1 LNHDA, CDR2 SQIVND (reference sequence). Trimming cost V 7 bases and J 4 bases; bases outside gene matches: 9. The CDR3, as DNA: TGTGCCAGTATGCCTAGGACAGGGTTCGGGGCCAACGTCCTGACTTTC. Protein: CASMPRTGFGANVLTF.

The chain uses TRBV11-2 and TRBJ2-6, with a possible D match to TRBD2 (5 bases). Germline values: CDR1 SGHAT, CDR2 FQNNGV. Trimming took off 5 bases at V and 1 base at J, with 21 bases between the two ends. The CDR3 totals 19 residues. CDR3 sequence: CASSTRGGSWVSGANVLTF. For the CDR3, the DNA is TGTGCCAGCAGCACCCGGGGTGGATCGTGGGTTTCTGGGGCCAACGTCCTGACTTTC. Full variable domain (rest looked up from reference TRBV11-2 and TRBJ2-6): EAGVAQSPRYKIIEKRQSVAFWCNPISGHATLYWYQQILGQGPKLLIQFQNNGVVDDSQLPKDRFSAERLKGVDSTLKIQPAKLEDSAVYLCASSTRGGSWVSGANVLTFGAGSRLTVL.

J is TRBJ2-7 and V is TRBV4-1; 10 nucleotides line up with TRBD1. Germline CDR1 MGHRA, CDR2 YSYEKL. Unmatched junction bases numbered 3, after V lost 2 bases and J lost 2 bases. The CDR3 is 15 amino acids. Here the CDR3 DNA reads TGCGCCAGCAGCCAACGGACAGGGGGTACCTACGAGCAGTACTTC. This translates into CASSQRTGGTYEQYF.

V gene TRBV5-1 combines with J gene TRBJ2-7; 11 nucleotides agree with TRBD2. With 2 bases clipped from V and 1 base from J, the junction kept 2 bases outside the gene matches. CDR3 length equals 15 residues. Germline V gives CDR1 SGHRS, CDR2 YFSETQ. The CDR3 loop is CASSLTSGGSYEQYF. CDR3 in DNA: TGCGCCAGCAGCTTAACTAGCGGGGGTTCCTACGAGCAGTACTTC.

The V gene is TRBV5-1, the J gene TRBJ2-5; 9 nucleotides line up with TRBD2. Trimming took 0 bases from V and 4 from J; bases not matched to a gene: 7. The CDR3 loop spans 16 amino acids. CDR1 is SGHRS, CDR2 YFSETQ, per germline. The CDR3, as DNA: TGCGCCAGCAGCTTGGCCGGCGGGGGGGCCTTAGAGACCCAGTACTTC. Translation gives CASSLAGGGALETQYF.

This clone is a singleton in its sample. Written as DNA, the CDR3 is TGTGCCAGCAGTGTAGGGGCTTGGTACAATGAGCAGTTCTTC. Amino acids: CASSVGAWYNEQFF. The chain recombines TRBV6-4 with TRBJ2-1; maybe TRBD1 (5 bases). V was pared by 4 bases and J by 4 bases, with 11 bases between. Looked up from germline, CDR1 is MRHNA and CDR2 is SNTAGT. The CDR3 is made up of 14 amino acids.

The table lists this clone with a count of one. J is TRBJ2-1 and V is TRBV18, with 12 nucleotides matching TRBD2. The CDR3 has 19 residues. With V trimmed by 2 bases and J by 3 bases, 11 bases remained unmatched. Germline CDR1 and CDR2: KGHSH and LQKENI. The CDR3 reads CASSPSQTSGGPLYNEQFF. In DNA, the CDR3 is TGTGCCAGCTCACCATCCCAGACTAGCGGGGGCCCTCTCTACAATGAGCAGTTCTTC.

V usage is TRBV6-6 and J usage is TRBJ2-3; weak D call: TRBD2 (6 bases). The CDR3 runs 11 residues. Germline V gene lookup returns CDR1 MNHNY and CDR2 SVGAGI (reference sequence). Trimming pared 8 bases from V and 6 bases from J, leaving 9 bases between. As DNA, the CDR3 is TGTGCCAGCGGGACTGGGGATACGCAGTATTTT. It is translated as CASGTGDTQYF.

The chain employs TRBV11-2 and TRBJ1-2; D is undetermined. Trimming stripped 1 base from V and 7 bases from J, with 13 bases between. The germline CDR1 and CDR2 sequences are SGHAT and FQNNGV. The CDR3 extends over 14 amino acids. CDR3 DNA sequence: TGTGCCAGCAGCTTAGTCCGGGGTGAAGGTGGCTACACCTTC. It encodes CASSLVRGEGGYTF.

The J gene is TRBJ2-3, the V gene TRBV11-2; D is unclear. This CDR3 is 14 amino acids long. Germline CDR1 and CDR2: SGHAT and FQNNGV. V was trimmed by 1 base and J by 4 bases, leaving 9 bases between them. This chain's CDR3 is CASSLGLVSDTQYF. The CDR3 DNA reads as TGTGCCAGCAGCTTAGGATTAGTATCAGATACGCAGTATTTT.

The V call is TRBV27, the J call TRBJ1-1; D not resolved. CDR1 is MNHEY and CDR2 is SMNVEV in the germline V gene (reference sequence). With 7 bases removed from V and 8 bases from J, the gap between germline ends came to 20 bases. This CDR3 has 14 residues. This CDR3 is CASTVASGFPEAFF. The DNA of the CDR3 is TGTGCCAGCACCGTAGCCTCGGGGTTCCCCGAAGCTTTCTTT.

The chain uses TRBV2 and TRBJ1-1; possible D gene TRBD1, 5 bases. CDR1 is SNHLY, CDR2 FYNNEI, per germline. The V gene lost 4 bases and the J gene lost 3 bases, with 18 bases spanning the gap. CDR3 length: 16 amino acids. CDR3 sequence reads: CASSVHLGGVDTEAFF. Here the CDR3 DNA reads TGTGCCAGCAGTGTTCATTTGGGAGGGGTGGACACTGAAGCTTTCTTT.

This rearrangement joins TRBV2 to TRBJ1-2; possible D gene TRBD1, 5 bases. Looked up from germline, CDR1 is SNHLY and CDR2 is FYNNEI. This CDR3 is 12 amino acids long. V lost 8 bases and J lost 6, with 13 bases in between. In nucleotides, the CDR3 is TGTGCCAGCCCTCAGGGTGCGGATGGCTACACCTTC. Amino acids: CASPQGADGYTF. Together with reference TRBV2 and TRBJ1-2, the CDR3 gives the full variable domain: EPEVTQTPSHQVTQMGQEVILRCVPISNHLYFYWYRQILGQKVEFLVSFYNNEISEKSEIFDDQFSVERPDGSNFTLKIRSTKLEDSAMYFCASPQGADGYTFGSGTRLTVV.

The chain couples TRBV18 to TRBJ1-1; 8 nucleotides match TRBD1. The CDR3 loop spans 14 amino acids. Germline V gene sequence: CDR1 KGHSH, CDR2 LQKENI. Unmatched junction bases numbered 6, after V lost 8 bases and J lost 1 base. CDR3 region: CASTTQGGNTEAFF. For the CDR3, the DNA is TGTGCCAGCACTACACAGGGGGGGAACACTGAAGCTTTCTTT.

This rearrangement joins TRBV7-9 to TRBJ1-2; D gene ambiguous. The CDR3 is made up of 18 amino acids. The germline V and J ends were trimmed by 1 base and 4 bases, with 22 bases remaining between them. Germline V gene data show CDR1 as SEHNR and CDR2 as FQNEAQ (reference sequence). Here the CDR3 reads CASSLVFLPPRPFYGYTF. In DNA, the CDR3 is TGTGCCAGCAGCTTAGTCTTCTTGCCCCCTAGACCTTTCTATGGCTACACCTTC.

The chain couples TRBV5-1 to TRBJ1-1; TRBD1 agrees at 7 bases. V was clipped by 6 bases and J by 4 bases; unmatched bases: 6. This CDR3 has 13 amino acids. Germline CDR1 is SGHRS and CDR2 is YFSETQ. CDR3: CASTTGTGTEAFF. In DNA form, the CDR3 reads TGCGCCAGCACGACAGGGACGGGCACTGAAGCTTTCTTT.

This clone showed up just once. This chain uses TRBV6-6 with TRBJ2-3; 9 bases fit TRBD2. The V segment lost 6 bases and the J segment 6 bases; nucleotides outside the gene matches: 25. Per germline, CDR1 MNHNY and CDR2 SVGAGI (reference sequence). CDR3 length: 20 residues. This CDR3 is CASSPAPGPTGLAFSDTQYF. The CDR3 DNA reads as TGTGCCAGCAGCCCCGCCCCGGGCCCTACGGGACTAGCATTTTCCGATACGCAGTATTTT.

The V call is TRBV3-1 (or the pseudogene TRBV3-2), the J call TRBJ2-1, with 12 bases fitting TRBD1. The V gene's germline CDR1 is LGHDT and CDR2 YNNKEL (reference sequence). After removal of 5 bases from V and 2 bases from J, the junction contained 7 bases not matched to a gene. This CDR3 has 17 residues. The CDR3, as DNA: TGTGCCAGCAGCAAGGCCGGGACAGGGGGCCCCTACAATGAGCAGTTCTTC. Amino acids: CASSKAGTGGPYNEQFF.

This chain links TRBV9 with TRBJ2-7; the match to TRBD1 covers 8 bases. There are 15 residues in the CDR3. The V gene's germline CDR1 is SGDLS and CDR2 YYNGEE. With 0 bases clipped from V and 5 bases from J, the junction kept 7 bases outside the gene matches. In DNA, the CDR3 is TGTGCCAGCAGCGTAGCTTTGGACAGGGCCAACGAGCAGTACTTC. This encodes CASSVALDRANEQYF. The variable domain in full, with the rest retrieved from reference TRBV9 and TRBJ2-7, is DSGVTQTPKHLITATGQRVTLRCSPRSGDLSVYWYQQSLDQGLQFLIQYYNGEERAKGNILERFSAQQFPDLHSELNLSSLELGDSALYFCASSVALDRANEQYFGPGTRLTVT.

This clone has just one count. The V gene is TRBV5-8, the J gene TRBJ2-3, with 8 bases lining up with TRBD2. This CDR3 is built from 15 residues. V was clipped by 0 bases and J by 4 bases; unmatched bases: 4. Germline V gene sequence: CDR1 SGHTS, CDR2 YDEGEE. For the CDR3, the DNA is TGTGCCAGCAGCTTGGGACTAGCGACCCCAGATACGCAGTATTTT. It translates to CASSLGLATPDTQYF.

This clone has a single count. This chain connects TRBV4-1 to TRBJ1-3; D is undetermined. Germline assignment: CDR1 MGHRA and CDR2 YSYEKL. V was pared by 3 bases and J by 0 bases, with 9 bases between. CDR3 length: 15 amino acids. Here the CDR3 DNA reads TGCGCCAGCAGCCAGGTCGCGAGCTCTGGAAACACCATATATTTT. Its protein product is CASSQVASSGNTIYF.

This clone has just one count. CDR3 DNA sequence: TGTGCCAGCAGGATGAGTGGGCGAAACACCGGGGAGCTGTTTTTT. Protein: CASRMSGRNTGELFF. The rearrangement uses TRBV25-1 and TRBJ2-2; no firm D call. This CDR3 is built from 15 residues. V was cut by 6 bases and J by 2 bases, with 13 bases left in between. Per germline, CDR1 MGHDK and CDR2 SYGVNS. Full variable domain (remainder filled in from reference TRBV25-1 and TRBJ2-2): EADIYQTPRYLVIGTGKKITLECSQTMGHDKMYWYQQDPGMELHLIHYSYGVNSTEKGDLSSESTVSRIRTEHFPLTLESARPSHTSQYLCASRMSGRNTGELFFGEGSRLTVL.

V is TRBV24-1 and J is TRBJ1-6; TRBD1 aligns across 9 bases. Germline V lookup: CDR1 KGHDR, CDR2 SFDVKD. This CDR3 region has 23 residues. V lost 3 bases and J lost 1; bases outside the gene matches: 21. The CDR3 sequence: CATSDDPDRGALLGSSYNSPLHF. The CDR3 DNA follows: TGTGCCACCAGTGATGACCCCGACAGGGGGGCTCTTCTTGGTTCGTCCTATAATTCACCCCTCCACTTT.

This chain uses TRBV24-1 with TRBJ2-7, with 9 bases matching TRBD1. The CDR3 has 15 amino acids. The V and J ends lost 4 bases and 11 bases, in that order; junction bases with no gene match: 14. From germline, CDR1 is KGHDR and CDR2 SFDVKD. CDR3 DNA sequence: TGTGCCACCAGTGACCGACCGGGACAGGGAAGTAGTGAGTACTTC. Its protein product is CATSDRPGQGSSEYF.

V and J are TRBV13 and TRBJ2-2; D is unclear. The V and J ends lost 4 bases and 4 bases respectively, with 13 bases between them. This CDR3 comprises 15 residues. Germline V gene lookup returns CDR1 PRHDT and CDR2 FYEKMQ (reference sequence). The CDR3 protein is CASSSVRVGTGELFF. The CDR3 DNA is TGTGCCAGCAGCTCAGTCCGGGTTGGCACCGGGGAGCTGTTTTTT.

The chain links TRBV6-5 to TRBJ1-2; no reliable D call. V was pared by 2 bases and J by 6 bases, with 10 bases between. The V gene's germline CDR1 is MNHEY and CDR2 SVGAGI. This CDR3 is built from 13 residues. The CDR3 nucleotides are TGTGCCAGCAGTTACCGAAGACACGATGGCTACACCTTC. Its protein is CASSYRRHDGYTF.

CDR3 in amino acids: CASSLGSGGATTGELFF. The CDR3 DNA sequence: TGTGCCAGCAGCTTAGGGAGCGGGGGGGCCACCACCGGGGAGCTGTTTTTT. The V call is TRBV7-2, the J call TRBJ2-2, with TRBD2 matching 10 bases. This CDR3 region has 17 residues. V lost 1 base to trimming and J lost 4 bases; unmatched junction nucleotides: 6. From germline, CDR1 is SGHTA and CDR2 FQGNSA.